This section outlines one T cell receptor (beta chain) sequence together with its context. Its antigen remains unidentified. These data belong to a study of OX40 agonist ivuxolimab in advanced cancers. TCRdb's copy holds only in-frame clones and misses some; the assay was immunoSEQ multiplex PCR. This table holds about 93,000 clones, around 92% found once. From germline, CDR1 is SGHTA and CDR2 FQGTGA. V lost 4 bases, J lost 5 bases, and 7 bases stayed unmatched. This CDR3 is 15 amino acids long. Sampling times: baseline, cycle 4 day 1, cycle 7 day 1. General study results and limits: More expanded clones were found, on average, in CD8+ than in CD4+ T cells.

The sequences come from CD4+ or CD8+ T cells sorted from blood, collected in a trial of the OX40 agonist ivuxolimab. The J gene is TRBJ2-2, the V gene TRBV7-3; 7 positions match TRBD1. The clonotype was recovered from an adult with an advanced solid tumor such as melanoma, head and neck, liver or kidney cancer. As DNA, the CDR3 is TGTGCCAGCAGCTATATGACAGGGTTGACCGGGGAGCTGTTTTTT. Translation gives CASSYMTGLTGELFF.